A single sample is the source of the 12 T cell receptor beta chains below, sequenced in a study of regulatory T cells in long-lasting Graves disease. Time point given: newly diagnosed GD, antithyroid drugs for less than 3 months. After RNA was extracted from PBMCs, the TCR library was made from it. Both iRepertoire HTBI primers and Arm-PCR of CDR3 regions were used to build the TCR beta libraries. TCRdb reprocessed the multiplex PCR reads via MiXCR and lists one record per CDR3 protein. The data show approximately 480,000 distinct CDR3 sequences, 15% to 20% seen once. Another study also made use of these data, one on T cells in Graves' hyperthyroidism and ophthalmopathy.

The sequencing here drew on peripheral blood mononuclear cells (PBMCs), taken at new diagnosis, from a patient treated with antithyroid drugs. Receptors originate from a man between 40 and 49 years old with Graves disease.

The chain carries TRBV6-2 or TRBV6-3 and TRBJ1-3, with a possible D match to TRBD1 (6 bases). The V gene's germline CDR1 is MNHEY and CDR2 SVGEGT. There are 17 residues in the CDR3. V gave up 5 bases and J gave up 0 bases, with 17 bases separating them. The CDR3 nucleotides read TGTGCCAGCAGTCCACAGGGTCTAGTCTCCTCTGGAAACACCATATATTTT. Translation: CASSPQGLVSSGNTIYF.

This clonotype appeared many times. The CDR3 loop reads CASSFPREGSGSTDTQYF. The CDR3 region has the DNA TGTGCCAGCAGCTTTCCTCGGGAGGGGAGCGGGAGCACAGATACGCAGTATTTT. V and J are TRBV7-6 and TRBJ2-3; 8 bases are a match to TRBD2. V shed 3 bases, J shed 0 bases, and the junction held 11 bases outside the gene matches. Germline lookup yields CDR1 SGHVS and CDR2 FNYEAQ. This CDR3 has 18 amino acids.

This clonotype was detected only a few times. The gene calls are TRBV2 and TRBJ2-1, with no clear D. Germline CDR1 is SNHLY and CDR2 is FYNNEI. The CDR3 is 16 amino acids. V gave up 5 bases and J gave up 0 bases, with 14 bases separating them. The CDR3 is CASSRFVGSSYNEQFF. CDR3 bases: TGTGCCAGCAGTCGTTTCGTTGGAAGCTCCTACAATGAGCAGTTCTTC. The full variable domain, its missing parts supplied by reference TRBV2 and TRBJ2-1, is EPEVTQTPSHQVTQMGQEVILRCVPISNHLYFYWYRQILGQKVEFLVSFYNNEISEKSEIFDDQFSVERPDGSNFTLKIRSTKLEDSAMYFCASSRFVGSSYNEQFFGPGTRLTVL.

The chain is built from TRBV10-3 and TRBJ2-5; perhaps TRBD2 as D (6 bases). Trimming took off 5 bases at V and 1 base at J, with 8 bases between the two ends. Germline V gene data show CDR1 as ENHRY and CDR2 as SYGVKD. The CDR3 sequence is 13 residues long. The CDR3 spells CAISRGLQETQYF. The CDR3 nucleotides read TGTGCCATCAGTCGGGGACTCCAAGAGACCCAGTACTTC.

V usage is TRBV5-8 and J usage is TRBJ2-3, with D unresolved. Trimming stripped 0 bases from V and 1 base from J, with 9 bases between. Germline loops: CDR1 SGHTS, CDR2 YDEGEE. The CDR3 length is 15 residues. In DNA, the CDR3 is TGTGCCAGCAGCTTGGCACGGCAGCGCACAGATACGCAGTATTTT. It codes for CASSLARQRTDTQYF.

This clonotype came up many times. This sequence joins TRBV20-1 and TRBJ2-3, with 9 bases matching TRBD1. V lost 3 bases to trimming and J lost 4 bases; unmatched junction nucleotides: 5. This CDR3 region has 14 residues. Germline loops: CDR1 DFQATT, CDR2 SNEGSKA (reference sequence). CDR3 in DNA: TGCAGTGCTAGTAGGGGACAGGGCTCAGATACGCAGTATTTT. This gives the protein CSASRGQGSDTQYF.

The rearrangement links TRBV28 to TRBJ2-7; 10 nucleotides align to TRBD2. Per germline, CDR1 MDHEN and CDR2 SYDVKM. V shed 2 bases, J shed 2 bases, and the junction held 12 bases outside the gene matches. The CDR3 covers 18 residues. The CDR3 DNA sequence: TGTGCCAGCAGTTTACCAAAACTCCGACTAGCGGGCCCCTACGAGCAGTACTTC. Its translation is CASSLPKLRLAGPYEQYF.

Many counts were recorded for this clonotype. DNA for the CDR3: TGTGCCAGCAGTTTTCAGGGCAGGAACACTGAAGCTTTCTTT. Its translation is CASSFQGRNTEAFF. The chain is built from TRBV28 and TRBJ1-1; a weak D match, TRBD1 (5 bases). Trimming stripped 3 bases from V and 1 base from J, with 9 bases between. This CDR3 region has 14 residues. Germline V CDR1 and CDR2: MDHEN, SYDVKM.

This clonotype appeared a few times. The rearrangement uses TRBV6-2 or TRBV6-3 and TRBJ2-2; D is perhaps TRBD2 (5 bases). The CDR3 contains 16 residues. CDR1 MNHEY and CDR2 SVGEGT come from the germline V gene. V was pared by 2 bases and J by 6 bases, with 16 bases between. CDR3 nucleotide sequence: TGTGCCAGCAGTTACAGGAACGGGGATGATTCCGGGGAGCTGTTTTTT. This gives the protein CASSYRNGDDSGELFF.

This chain uses TRBV19 with TRBJ1-5; no definite D call. The CDR3 covers 12 residues. Between the trimmed V and J ends, which lost 3 bases and 5 bases, there was a span of 5 bases. The germline V gene encodes CDR1 LNHDA and CDR2 SQIVND (reference sequence). CDR3 protein: CASSMWDQPQHF. For the CDR3, the DNA is TGTGCCAGTAGTATGTGGGATCAGCCCCAGCATTTT.

This rearrangement joins TRBV6-1 to TRBJ1-5; tentatively, D is TRBD1 (6 bases). Trimming cost V 7 bases and J 6 bases, with 22 bases left between them. Germline V CDR1 and CDR2: MNHNS, SASEGT. The CDR3 has 16 residues. CDR3 sequence: CASTRRGALYGQPQHF. The CDR3 DNA follows: TGTGCCAGCACTCGCCGGGGGGCCCTGTACGGTCAGCCCCAGCATTTT.

The chain couples TRBV2 to TRBJ2-2, with 12 nucleotides matching TRBD1. Germline V gene data show CDR1 as SNHLY and CDR2 as FYNNEI. V lost 8 bases to trimming and J lost 0 bases; unmatched junction nucleotides: 7. The CDR3 is made up of 17 amino acids. The CDR3 here is CASAGTGGIANTGELFF. The CDR3 DNA follows: TGTGCCAGCGCCGGGACAGGGGGCATCGCGAACACCGGGGAGCTGTTTTTT.